A single sample gave rise to the 5 T cell receptor beta chains below, sequenced in a study of T cells after yellow fever vaccination. In TCRdb, the 5' RACE reads were re-called with MiXCR into one record per CDR3 protein. The table records 100,000 to 150,000 distinct CDR3 sequences, about 15% of them present only once. Material: CD8+ T cells sorted from PBMCs, obtained 5 days after the yellow fever booster vaccination. These receptors were taken from a man aged 18 to 35 who received the YFV17D yellow fever vaccine.

This clonotype has ten or more counts. The chain recombines TRBV4-2 with TRBJ2-7; 9 bases fit TRBD1. The CDR3 sequence is 14 residues long. Trimming at V came to 3 bases and at J to 5 bases, leaving 5 bases not matched to a gene. Germline CDR1 LGHNA, CDR2 YNFKEQ. CDR3 loop: CASSQAGTGNEQYF. The DNA of the CDR3 is TGTGCCAGCAGCCAGGCCGGGACAGGGAACGAGCAGTACTTC.

Many counts were recorded for this clonotype. The rearrangement uses TRBV4-1 and TRBJ2-3; TRBD2 aligns across 11 bases. The CDR3 consists of 16 residues. Trimming removed 4 bases from V and 0 bases from J; junction bases left unmatched: 3. Germline assignment: CDR1 MGHRA and CDR2 YSYEKL. The CDR3 loop is CASSRTSGGSTDTQYF. As DNA, the CDR3 is TGCGCCAGCAGCCGAACTAGCGGGGGCAGCACAGATACGCAGTATTTT.

This clonotype has only a few counts. V gene TRBV11-2 combines with J gene TRBJ2-7, with 9 positions matching TRBD1. Germline CDR1 and CDR2: SGHAT and FQNNGV. The CDR3 contains 17 residues. V lost 5 bases, J lost 0 bases, and 11 bases stayed unmatched. CDR3 protein: CASSPGPDRGSSYEQYV. CDR3 nucleotides: TGTGCCAGCAGCCCCGGACCGGACAGGGGCAGCTCCTACGAGCAGTACGTC.

This clonotype was recorded a few times. The rearrangement links TRBV18 to TRBJ1-2; D is unresolved. Trimming took off 2 bases at V and 6 bases at J, with 4 bases between the two ends. The length of the CDR3 is 11 residues. The germline gives CDR1 KGHSH, CDR2 LQKENI. The CDR3 DNA reads as TGTGCCAGCTCACCAAGTCATGGCTACACCTTC. Encoded protein: CASSPSHGYTF.

CDR3 coding DNA: TGTGCCAGCAGCTTGCACGGGGACCGGCACATTCAGTACTTC. It encodes CASSLHGDRHIQYF. The rearrangement joins TRBV11-2 to TRBJ2-4; the D gene could be TRBD1 or TRBD2 (5 bases each). The V gene lost 3 bases and the J gene lost 8 bases, with 14 bases spanning the gap. This CDR3 contains 14 residues. Per germline, CDR1 SGHAT and CDR2 FQNNGV. Combining the CDR3 with reference TRBV11-2 and TRBJ2-4 gives the whole variable domain EAGVAQSPRYKIIEKRQSVAFWCNPISGHATLYWYQQILGQGPKLLIQFQNNGVVDDSQLPKDRFSAERLKGVDSTLKIQPAKLEDSAVYLCASSLHGDRHIQYFGAGTRLSVL.